This T cell receptor beta chain appears in the sequencing data of a study of blood T cells in healthy people across ages. Study outcomes and limitations: Diversity estimates drawn from one million T cells were deemed underestimates. It was not known whether donors were CMV positive (a possible confounder of expanded clonotype changes).

A minimum of 7 million PBMCs was isolated per sample. Per the germline V gene, CDR1 is SGHRS and CDR2 is YFSETQ. V lost 1 base to trimming and J lost 6 bases, with 9 bases between them. The CDR3 loop spans 13 amino acids. This clonotype showed up just a few times. Its antigen is undetermined. Combining a sample-barcoded 5' primer with a J-beta primer mix, a second PCR ran for roughly 7 to 11 cycles. One entry per CDR3 protein, called by TCRdb with MiXCR from the 5' RACE reads. The sample consists of about 290,000 distinct CDR3 sequences, 25% to 30% of them appearing once. The TCR was taken from a woman aged 65 to 85 in good health. The specimen was blood. The rearrangement joins TRBV5-1 to TRBJ2-3; D is undetermined. The CDR3 nucleotides are TGCGCCAGCAGCTTGAACCTTGGGGATACGCAGTATTTT. Protein: CASSLNLGDTQYF.